Listed below are T cell receptor beta chains from one sample, sequenced in a study of blood T cell repertoires in COVID-19. Clones were read by immunoSEQ multiplex PCR, and TCRdb kept only the in-frame ones, dropping some. Among 250,000 to 300,000 clones listed, approximately 91% were seen once. The specimen was PBMCs or T cells enriched from blood (not recorded which). Receptors originate from a woman in her thirties who had recovered from COVID-19. Each CDR3 is given with its conserved first and last residue. The D gene is left open where the match is weak. Part of the rows lack a size; the others show once, few, many or a class for expanded clones.

size: few
D: TRBD1
J: TRBJ1-2
length: 15
V: TRBV3-1/TRBV3-2
DNA: TGTGCCAGCAGCCAGGGGACAGGGGGCGACTATGGCTACACCTTC
CDR3: CASSQGTGGDYGYTF

size: .
D: TRBD1
J: TRBJ2-4
length: 12
V: TRBV4-3
DNA: TGCGCCAGCAGCCATCCCGGACAGGACTTGGACTTC
CDR3: CASSHPGQDLDF

size: .
D: .
J: TRBJ2-2
length: 14
V: TRBV6-2/TRBV6-3
DNA: TGTGCCAGCAGTTACCAGTTTCCCACCGGGGAGCTGTTTTTT
CDR3: CASSYQFPTGELFF

size: .
D: .
J: TRBJ1-4
length: 14
V: TRBV27
DNA: TGTGCCAGCAGTTTTCACGGGGGAAGGGAAAAACTGTTTTTT
CDR3: CASSFHGGREKLFF

size: .
D: TRBD2
J: TRBJ2-3
length: 14
V: TRBV3-1/TRBV3-2
DNA: TGTGCCAGCAGCCAGATTAGCGGGACAGATACGCAGTATTTT
CDR3: CASSQISGTDTQYF

size: .
D: TRBD2
J: TRBJ2-5
length: 13
V: TRBV5-1
DNA: TGCGCCAGCAGGGGACTAGCCCGGGAGACCCAGTACTTC
CDR3: CASRGLARETQYF

size: .
D: .
J: TRBJ2-1
length: 24
V: TRBV4-2
DNA: TGTGCCAGCAGCCTCTTCCCCCAGGGGGCTTACGAGCGGGAAACCGATAACTCCTACAATGAGCAGTTCTTC
CDR3: CASSLFPQGAYERETDNSYNEQFF

size: .
D: .
J: TRBJ1-1
length: 14
V: TRBV5-1
DNA: TGCGCCAGCAGCTTGCCGGGTCGTACAGGCGAAGCTTTCTTT
CDR3: CASSLPGRTGEAFF

size: .
D: TRBD1
J: TRBJ2-7
length: 16
V: TRBV7-8
DNA: TGTGCCAGCAGCTTAGGGGGACAGGTGAGGACATACGAGCAGTACTTC
CDR3: CASSLGGQVRTYEQYF

size: .
D: .
J: TRBJ1-1
length: 12
V: TRBV13
DNA: TGTGCCAGCAGCTTAGGGACAGCGGAAGCTTTCTTT
CDR3: CASSLGTAEAFF

size: .
D: .
J: TRBJ1-3
length: 15
V: TRBV4-2
DNA: TGTGCCAGCAGTGGGTCGCGCAGGGAAGGAAACACCATATATTTT
CDR3: CASSGSRREGNTIYF

size: once
D: .
J: TRBJ1-1
length: 15
V: TRBV5-1
DNA: TGCGCCAGCAGCTTGGATATACTAATGAACACTGAAGCTTTCTTT
CDR3: CASSLDILMNTEAFF

size: .
D: TRBD2
J: TRBJ2-2
length: 17
V: TRBV5-4
DNA: TGTGCCAGCAGCTTACCACTGGCGGGGGGCCTTACCGGGGAGCTGTTTTTT
CDR3: CASSLPLAGGLTGELFF

size: .
D: .
J: TRBJ2-6
length: 16
V: TRBV6-6
DNA: TGTGCCAGCAGTTACTCGGACGGGGCTGGGGCCAACGTCCTGACTTTC
CDR3: CASSYSDGAGANVLTF

size: .
D: .
J: TRBJ2-6
length: 13
V: TRBV5-1
DNA: TGCGCCAGCAGCCTTTCTGGGGCCAACGTCCTGACTTTC
CDR3: CASSLSGANVLTF

size: .
D: .
J: TRBJ1-2
length: 15
V: TRBV7-3
DNA: TGTGCCGTCGGGCATCAGGGATTGGCGGTCTATGGCTACACCTTC
CDR3: CAVGHQGLAVYGYTF

size: .
D: .
J: TRBJ1-1
length: 14
V: TRBV4-2
DNA: TGTGCCAGCAGCCATCCTGCCCAGGGCACTGAAGCTTTCTTT
CDR3: CASSHPAQGTEAFF

size: .
D: .
J: TRBJ2-2
length: 18
V: TRBV21-1
DNA: TGTGCCAGCAGCTCAACGGTCCGGGAGGGGGGCCACACCGGGGAGCTGTTTTTT
CDR3: CASSSTVREGGHTGELFF

size: .
D: TRBD2
J: TRBJ2-2
length: 18
V: TRBV6-2/TRBV6-3
DNA: TGTGCCAGCAGTCGCTCCGGGACTAGCGGGAGGCTTCTAAGGGAGCTGTTTTTT
CDR3: CASSRSGTSGRLLRELFF

size: .
D: .
J: TRBJ1-6
length: 14
V: TRBV4-1
DNA: TGCGCCAGCAGGGCAGGGGCCTATAATTCACCCCTCCACTTT
CDR3: CASRAGAYNSPLHF

size: once
D: TRBD1
J: TRBJ1-4
length: 16
V: TRBV18
DNA: TGTGCCAGCTCACCCCAAGCAGGGGGCGTCGCTGAAAAACTGTTTTTT
CDR3: CASSPQAGGVAEKLFF

size: .
D: TRBD2
J: TRBJ2-1
length: 15
V: TRBV19
DNA: TGTGCCAGTAGTATCGTAGCGGGGCTATTCGGCGAGCAGTTCTTC
CDR3: CASSIVAGLFGEQFF

size: .
D: TRBD2
J: TRBJ2-1
length: 16
V: TRBV5-1
DNA: TGCGCCAGCAGCTTGCCTAGCGGGACAAGATACAATGAGCAGTTCTTC
CDR3: CASSLPSGTRYNEQFF

size: few
D: .
J: TRBJ1-1
length: 15
V: TRBV6-5
DNA: TGTGCCAGCACCGCGGACAAGGTTTCAGGACATAAAGCTTTCTTT
CDR3: CASTADKVSGHKAFF

size: .
D: TRBD1
J: TRBJ1-1
length: 14
V: TRBV6-5
DNA: TGTGCCAGCAGTTCGAGGGGGCAATGGATTGAAGCTTTCTTT
CDR3: CASSSRGQWIEAFF

size: .
D: TRBD1
J: TRBJ2-7
length: 13
V: TRBV11-3
DNA: TGTGCCAGCAGCAGCTCACAGGGGAACCAGCAGTACTTC
CDR3: CASSSSQGNQQYF

size: .
D: .
J: TRBJ1-4
length: 15
V: TRBV10-3
DNA: TGTGCCATCAGGGGCGAGGACAGCGAAAATGAAAAACTGTTTTTT
CDR3: CAIRGEDSENEKLFF

size: .
D: .
J: TRBJ1-4
length: 19
V: TRBV21-1
DNA: TGTGCCAGCAGCAAAAGTGCCCGGGGACAGCAATCAACTAATGAAAAACTGTTTTTT
CDR3: CASSKSARGQQSTNEKLFF

size: .
D: TRBD1
J: TRBJ2-5
length: 12
V: TRBV18
DNA: TGTGCCAGCTCTGAGGACAGGGAGGCCCAGTACTTC
CDR3: CASSEDREAQYF

size: .
D: TRBD1
J: TRBJ2-1
length: 15
V: TRBV19
DNA: TGTGCCAGTAGTAGGACAGGCCTTTCCTACAATGAGCAGTTCTTC
CDR3: CASSRTGLSYNEQFF

size: .
D: .
J: TRBJ2-6
length: 18
V: TRBV30
DNA: TGTGCCTGGAGTGTAGGTACAGGTTGGTCGGTGGGGGCCAACGTCCTGACTTTC
CDR3: CAWSVGTGWSVGANVLTF

size: .
D: .
J: TRBJ2-3
length: 16
V: TRBV3-1/TRBV3-2
DNA: TGTGCCAGCAGCCCGGCCAAGCGGGTGAGCACAGATACGCAGTATTTT
CDR3: CASSPAKRVSTDTQYF

size: .
D: .
J: TRBJ2-7
length: 15
V: TRBV14
DNA: TGTGCCAGCAGCCGAAGACAGGTAATCTCCTACGAGCAGTACTTC
CDR3: CASSRRQVISYEQYF

size: .
D: .
J: TRBJ1-2
length: 14
V: TRBV7-8
DNA: TGTGCCAGCAGTTTCGGCAGGGTTAACTATGGCTACACCTTC
CDR3: CASSFGRVNYGYTF

size: once
D: TRBD1
J: TRBJ2-3
length: 15
V: TRBV7-3
DNA: TGTGCCAGCAGCTCGACAGGGGGCGCAGAAGATACGCAGTATTTT
CDR3: CASSSTGGAEDTQYF

size: .
D: .
J: TRBJ2-7
length: 15
V: TRBV5-6
DNA: TGTGCCAGCAGCTTGTGGGGCAGGGCCTCCTACGAGCAGTACTTC
CDR3: CASSLWGRASYEQYF

size: .
D: .
J: TRBJ1-1
length: 15
V: TRBV5-4
DNA: TGTGCCAGCAGCGCCGGTTTGGCGGAGAACACTGAAGCTTTCTTT
CDR3: CASSAGLAENTEAFF

size: .
D: .
J: TRBJ1-2
length: 11
V: TRBV18
DNA: TGTGCCAGCTCACCTGGACAAGGCTACACCTTC
CDR3: CASSPGQGYTF

size: .
D: .
J: TRBJ2-2
length: 15
V: TRBV24-1
DNA: TGTGCCACCAGTTCCGCGGGTAGTAGCACCGGGGAGCTGTTTTTT
CDR3: CATSSAGSSTGELFF

size: few
D: .
J: TRBJ1-2
length: 13
V: TRBV5-1
DNA: TGCGCCAGCAGCTCGACCTATAGGGGTGGCTACACCTTC
CDR3: CASSSTYRGGYTF

size: .
D: TRBD2
J: TRBJ2-1
length: 15
V: TRBV11-2
DNA: TGTGCCAGCAGCGTCGTAGCGGGACGTTACAATGAGCAGTTCTTC
CDR3: CASSVVAGRYNEQFF

size: once
D: .
J: TRBJ2-2
length: 14
V: TRBV5-4
DNA: TGTGCCAGCAACCGGGGGTTGGACACCGGGGAGCTGTTTTTT
CDR3: CASNRGLDTGELFF

size: .
D: TRBD1
J: TRBJ1-2
length: 14
V: TRBV29-1
DNA: TGCAGCGTTGACACTTTACAGGGGTTCCGGGGCTACACCTTC
CDR3: CSVDTLQGFRGYTF

size: .
D: .
J: TRBJ1-1
length: 15
V: TRBV2
DNA: TGTGCCAGCAGTGAAGCGCGAGGTGAGGGAACTGAAGCTTTCTTT
CDR3: CASSEARGEGTEAFF

size: .
D: .
J: TRBJ1-2
length: 13
V: TRBV5-1
DNA: TGCGCCAGCAGCCAGGACAGACCGCATGGCTACACCTTC
CDR3: CASSQDRPHGYTF